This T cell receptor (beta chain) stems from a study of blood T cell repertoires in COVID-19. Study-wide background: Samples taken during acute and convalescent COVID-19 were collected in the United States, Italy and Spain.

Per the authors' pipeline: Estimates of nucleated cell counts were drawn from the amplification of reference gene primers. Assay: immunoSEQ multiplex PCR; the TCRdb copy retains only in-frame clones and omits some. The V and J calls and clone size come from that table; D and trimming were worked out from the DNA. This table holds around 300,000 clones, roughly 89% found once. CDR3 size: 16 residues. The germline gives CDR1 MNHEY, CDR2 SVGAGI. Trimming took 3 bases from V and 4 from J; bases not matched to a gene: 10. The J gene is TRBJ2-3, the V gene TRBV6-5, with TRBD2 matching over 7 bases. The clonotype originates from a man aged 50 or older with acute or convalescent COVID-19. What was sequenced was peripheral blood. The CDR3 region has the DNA TGTGCCAGCAGTTATGCTGGGGGGGGAAGGCCAGATACGCAGTATTTT. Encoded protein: CASSYAGGGRPDTQYF.